These 31 T cell receptor beta chains were all obtained from the same sample, sequenced in a study of T cell repertoires in cytomegalovirus infection. Their antigens remain unidentified. Each CDR3 protein gets one entry after TCRdb re-called the reads with MiXCR. Among around 39,000 distinct CDR3 sequences, around half were seen once, and the ten largest hold 90%. The source material was CD8+ T cells from cultured PBMCs, sampled from culture after CMV antigen stimulation. The receptors derive from a human donor in good health (CMV status not recorded). Some clones in this sample may be carry-over from other donors' samples.

Only a few counts were recorded for this clonotype. DNA of the CDR3: TGTGCCAGCAGCCCTAGTAGACAGGGCGGTGATTCACCCCTCCACTTT. It translates to CASSPSRQGGDSPLHF. The chain employs TRBV7-9 and TRBJ1-6, with TRBD1 matching over 7 bases. Losses at the gene ends were 5 bases for V and 8 bases for J; bases not matched to a gene: 12. Per the germline V gene, CDR1 is SEHNR and CDR2 is FQNEAQ (reference sequence). The CDR3 is made up of 16 amino acids.

CDR3 in amino acids: CASSQRNEQFF. The CDR3, as DNA: TGTGCCAGCAGCCAGCGGAATGAGCAGTTCTTC. V usage is TRBV13 and J usage is TRBJ2-1; D may be TRBD2 (5 bases). CDR3 length: 11 residues. Between the trimmed V and J ends, which lost 5 bases and 7 bases, there was a span of 6 bases. The germline CDR1 and CDR2 sequences are PRHDT and FYEKMQ (reference sequence).

The rearrangement uses TRBV7-2 and TRBJ2-5; 10 positions match TRBD2. The CDR3 spans 15 residues. J gave up 1 base and V 5 bases, and 4 bases lay outside the gene matches. CDR1 is SGHTA and CDR2 is FQGNSA in the germline V gene. The CDR3 DNA sequence: TGTGCCAGCAGCCAGACTAGCGGGTTCCAAGAGACCCAGTACTTC. Translating it yields CASSQTSGFQETQYF.

This clonotype came up a few times. The chain links TRBV6-6 to TRBJ2-7, with 7 bases fitting TRBD2. The V and J ends lost 5 bases and 3 bases, in that order; junction bases with no gene match: 7. The CDR3 loop spans 14 amino acids. Germline V gives CDR1 MNHNY, CDR2 SVGAGI (reference sequence). The CDR3 region is CASSPRTSDYEQYF. The CDR3 nucleotides are TGTGCCAGCAGTCCCAGGACTAGTGACTACGAGCAGTACTTC.

This chain joins TRBV6-4 and TRBJ2-6; D call uncertain. The germline gives CDR1 MRHNA, CDR2 SNTAGT. The CDR3 extends over 16 amino acids. Deletions cut 5 bases from V and 3 bases from J, with 14 bases between. CDR3 DNA: TGTGCCAGCAGTCTTGGACCGGTTTTTGGGGCCAACGTCCTGACTTTC. Its translation: CASSLGPVFGANVLTF.

This clonotype has a handful of counts. The CDR3 loop reads CASSDVPDTQYF. CDR3 coding DNA: TGTGCCAGCAGTGATGTCCCAGATACGCAGTATTTT. The chain employs TRBV6-1 and TRBJ2-3, with unresolved D. Germline V lookup: CDR1 MNHNS, CDR2 SASEGT. The ends were cut back, 3 bases at V and 4 bases at J, with 5 bases in the middle. This CDR3 is built from 12 residues.

This clonotype was recorded once. V is TRBV12-3 or TRBV12-4 and J is TRBJ2-7, with unresolved D. V dropped 3 bases and J dropped 5 bases, with 8 bases sitting between them. The CDR3 spans 12 residues. This chain's CDR3 is CASSFWGNEQYF. CDR3 coding DNA: TGTGCCAGCAGTTTTTGGGGAAACGAGCAGTACTTC.

The chain recombines TRBV12-3 or TRBV12-4 with TRBJ2-1; TRBD1 or TRBD2 may be the D gene (5 bases each). This CDR3 has 18 amino acids. V was shortened by 6 bases and J by 3 bases, with 24 bases between the two germline ends. Here the CDR3 DNA reads TGTGCCAGCAGCCCTGACAGTCCGGAGCGGAAATACTACAATGAGCAGTTCTTC. Translation gives CASSPDSPERKYYNEQFF.

The table lists this clonotype with a count of one. This chain links TRBV29-1 with TRBJ2-2; no clear D. V dropped 1 base and J dropped 0 bases, with 0 bases sitting between them. The CDR3 has 12 residues. Germline V gene sequence: CDR1 SQVTM, CDR2 ANQGSEA. For the CDR3, the DNA is TGCAGCGTTGAAGCGAACACCGGGGAGCTGTTTTTT. The encoded protein is CSVEANTGELFF.

J is TRBJ2-5 and V is TRBV11-2; D call uncertain. The CDR3 spans 14 residues. V was shortened by 5 bases and J by 3 bases, with 13 bases between the two germline ends. Germline V lookup: CDR1 SGHAT, CDR2 FQNNGV. The chain's CDR3 is CASSNSTFKETQYF. As DNA, the CDR3 is TGTGCCAGCAGCAATTCGACATTTAAAGAGACCCAGTACTTC.

This clonotype was counted between two and nine times. The J gene is TRBJ2-7, the V gene TRBV4-2; no clear D gene. The germline V gene has CDR1 LGHNA and CDR2 YNFKEQ. V was shortened by 0 bases and J by 0 bases, with 3 bases between the two germline ends. The CDR3 contains 13 residues. For the CDR3, the DNA is TGTGCCAGCAGCCAAGACACCTCCTACGAGCAGTACTTC. This encodes CASSQDTSYEQYF.

J is TRBJ2-5 and V is TRBV20-1; D unclear. Germline CDR1 reads DFQATT; CDR2 reads SNEGSKA (reference sequence). V was clipped by 0 bases and J by 0 bases, with 8 bases between them. This CDR3 has 14 residues. Here the CDR3 DNA reads TGCAGTGCTAGAGATGGCGACCACCAAGAGACCCAGTACTTC. As protein: CSARDGDHQETQYF.

This clonotype was observed many times. This chain uses TRBV7-8 with TRBJ2-2; 9 nucleotides agree with TRBD1. Germline V gives CDR1 SGHVS, CDR2 FQNEAQ. Trimming at V came to 5 bases and at J to 5 bases, leaving 6 bases not matched to a gene. CDR3 size: 15 residues. CDR3 in amino acids: CASSPGTGKTGELFF. Here the CDR3 DNA reads TGTGCCAGCAGCCCCGGGACAGGGAAAACCGGGGAGCTGTTTTTT.

This clonotype was counted between two and nine times. This chain links TRBV7-8 with TRBJ2-6, with 8 bases identical to TRBD1. The V gene's germline CDR1 is SGHVS and CDR2 FQNEAQ. Unmatched junction bases numbered 10, after V lost 2 bases and J lost 1 base. This CDR3 comprises 19 residues. CDR3 region: CASSLRTGQGNSGANVLTF. The CDR3, as DNA: TGTGCCAGCAGCTTACGTACCGGACAGGGAAATTCTGGGGCCAACGTCCTGACTTTC.

This clonotype has only a few counts. The rearrangement links TRBV12-3 or TRBV12-4 to TRBJ2-5; tentative D call: TRBD1 (5 bases). Trimming took 4 bases from V and 0 from J, leaving 15 bases between them. CDR3 size: 16 residues. CDR3 amino acids: CASSSRRQGNQETQYF. The CDR3, as DNA: TGTGCCAGCAGTTCAAGACGGCAGGGCAACCAAGAGACCCAGTACTTC.

The CDR3 DNA sequence: TGTGCCAGCAGCTTAGCGCAAGGCCTAGCGAAATACGAGCAGTACTTC. It encodes CASSLAQGLAKYEQYF. J is TRBJ2-7 and V is TRBV7-2; a possible D gene is TRBD2 (6 bases). Germline CDR1 is SGHTA and CDR2 is FQGNSA. CDR3 length: 16 residues. V was shortened by 0 bases and J by 4 bases, with 16 bases between the two germline ends.

V and J are TRBV24-1 and TRBJ1-5; 8 nucleotides align to TRBD1. Germline V gene sequence: CDR1 KGHDR, CDR2 SFDVKD. J was trimmed by 7 bases and V by 4 bases; bases with no gene match: 5. The CDR3 runs 14 residues. CDR3 coding DNA: TGTGCCACCAGTGAGGCCGGGACAGGACAGCCCCAGCATTTT. Translation: CATSEAGTGQPQHF.

This clonotype has a handful of counts. The V and J genes are TRBV11-2 and TRBJ1-2, with unresolved D. Trimming left V 3 bases short and J 4 bases short, with 15 bases between. This CDR3 contains 15 residues. CDR1 and CDR2 (germline): SGHAT, FQNNGV. Written as DNA, the CDR3 is TGTGCCAGCAGCTTTAATGTCCGGGATATCTATGGCTACACCTTC. It specifies CASSFNVRDIYGYTF. Combining the CDR3 with reference TRBV11-2 and TRBJ1-2 gives the whole variable domain EAGVAQSPRYKIIEKRQSVAFWCNPISGHATLYWYQQILGQGPKLLIQFQNNGVVDDSQLPKDRFSAERLKGVDSTLKIQPAKLEDSAVYLCASSFNVRDIYGYTFGSGTRLTVV.

This clonotype was counted at least ten times. The CDR3, as DNA: TGTGCCAGCATCCTCGGGACAGGGCTGGACGAGCAGTACTTC. This translates into CASILGTGLDEQYF. The rearrangement joins TRBV7-9 to TRBJ2-7; 9 nucleotides line up with TRBD1. The CDR3 runs 14 residues. The germline V gene has CDR1 SEHNR and CDR2 FQNEAQ (reference sequence). V shed 7 bases and J 5 bases; nucleotides not matched to a gene: 9.

This clonotype was seen a handful of times. This rearrangement joins TRBV7-2 to TRBJ2-6; a possible D gene is TRBD1 (5 bases). The V end was cut by 5 bases, the J end by 0 bases, with 14 bases between. This CDR3 contains 17 residues. Germline CDR1 reads SGHTA; CDR2 reads FQGNSA. The DNA of the CDR3 is TGTGCCAGCAGCCTTACCGGACACCTCTCTGGGGCCAACGTCCTGACTTTC. This gives the protein CASSLTGHLSGANVLTF.

J is TRBJ2-3 and V is TRBV4-1; TRBD2 agrees at 8 bases. CDR1 is MGHRA, CDR2 YSYEKL, per germline. The CDR3 loop spans 17 amino acids. Trimming at V came to 2 bases and at J to 1 base, leaving 8 bases not matched to a gene. The CDR3 DNA sequence: TGCGCCAGCAGCCAATTATTAGCGGGGCTACGCACAGATACGCAGTATTTT. Translated, it gives CASSQLLAGLRTDTQYF.

The sample holds a few counts of this clonotype. The V and J genes are TRBV7-8 and TRBJ1-6, with a weak D call TRBD1 (5 bases). Germline V gene sequence: CDR1 SGHVS, CDR2 FQNEAQ. The V end was cut by 5 bases, the J end by 4 bases, with 12 bases between. This CDR3 region has 15 residues. The chain's CDR3 is CASSPTGRYNSPLHF. Written as DNA, the CDR3 is TGTGCCAGCAGCCCCACGGGACGGTATAATTCACCCCTCCACTTT.

This chain uses TRBV7-9 with TRBJ2-2, with 7 bases aligning to TRBD2. The germline V gene has CDR1 SEHNR and CDR2 FQNEAQ (reference sequence). The CDR3 runs to 16 residues. V dropped 6 bases and J dropped 5; count of bases not matched to a gene: 12. The CDR3 spells CASRLSVRELTGELFF. CDR3 coding DNA: TGTGCCAGCAGATTATCTGTGCGGGAGCTTACCGGGGAGCTGTTTTTT.

This clonotype has a handful of counts. This CDR3 reads CASSLAFTGPRGNEQFF. CDR3 coding DNA: TGTGCCAGCAGCTTAGCCTTTACCGGGCCAAGGGGCAATGAGCAGTTCTTC. This chain connects TRBV7-9 to TRBJ2-1; a possible D gene is TRBD1 (5 bases). Germline V gene data show CDR1 as SEHNR and CDR2 as FQNEAQ (reference sequence). The CDR3 loop spans 17 amino acids. Trimming removed 0 bases from V and 6 bases from J, with 18 bases in between.

This rearrangement joins TRBV12-5 to TRBJ1-4; D remains ambiguous. The CDR3 length is 12 residues. Trimming took 2 bases from V and 6 from J, leaving 4 bases between them. Germline V CDR1 and CDR2: LGHNT, FRNRAP. CDR3 protein: CASGLPHEKLFF. The CDR3 bases are TGTGCTAGTGGTTTGCCTCATGAAAAACTGTTTTTT. Using reference TRBV12-5 and TRBJ1-4 for the parts outside the CDR3, the full variable domain is DARVTQTPRHKVTEMGQEVTMRCQPILGHNTVFWYRQTMMQGLELLAYFRNRAPLDDSGMPKDRFSAEMPDATLATLKIQPSEPRDSAVYFCASGLPHEKLFFGSGTQLSVL.

The rearrangement uses TRBV7-9 and TRBJ2-7; TRBD2 matches at 10 bases. The J segment lost 5 bases and the V segment lost 7 bases, leaving 5 bases of the junction unmatched. The length of the CDR3 is 13 residues. CDR1 and CDR2 from the germline V gene are SEHNR and FQNEAQ (reference sequence). The CDR3 DNA is TGTGCCAGCAAAGCGGGAGGGCCCAACGAGCAGTACTTC. This encodes CASKAGGPNEQYF.

V usage is TRBV25-1 and J usage is TRBJ1-1; D not certain. CDR1 and CDR2 (germline): MGHDK, SYGVNS. The V gene lost 3 bases and the J gene lost 10 bases, with 12 bases spanning the gap. The CDR3 consists of 12 residues. The CDR3 is CASSEFLGGAFF. The CDR3 DNA is TGTGCCAGCAGTGAGTTTTTGGGAGGAGCTTTCTTT.

The table lists this clonotype with many counts. The J gene is TRBJ1-3, the V gene TRBV28; a possible D gene is TRBD1 (5 bases). The CDR3 is 15 amino acids. From germline, CDR1 is MDHEN and CDR2 SYDVKM. V shed 1 base and J shed 3 bases, with 10 bases lying between them. The CDR3 reads CASSLFEGFGNTIYF. The CDR3 DNA sequence: TGTGCCAGCAGTTTATTTGAGGGGTTTGGAAACACCATATATTTT.

V and J are TRBV28 and TRBJ2-1; TRBD2 matches at 8 bases. The germline V gene encodes CDR1 MDHEN and CDR2 SYDVKM. This CDR3 has 16 residues. J lost 4 bases, V lost 5 bases, and 10 bases had no gene match. CDR3 region: CASSGEQRELYNEQFF. In DNA, the CDR3 is TGTGCCAGCAGTGGGGAACAGCGGGAGTTATACAATGAGCAGTTCTTC.

A note on this clonotype: Possible read error: a much larger clone is one base away. The chain combines TRBV27 with TRBJ2-1; 8 positions match TRBD1. Germline CDR1 reads MNHEY; CDR2 reads SMNVEV (reference sequence). The CDR3 runs to 14 residues. Losses at the gene ends were 6 bases for V and 10 bases for J; bases not matched to a gene: 11. The CDR3 nucleotides read TGTGCCAGCAGCCCGGACAGGGTATTCTACGAGCAGTTCTTC. Amino acids: CASSPDRVFYEQFF.

At least ten counts were recorded for this clonotype. This chain connects TRBV7-2 to TRBJ1-2; a possible D gene is TRBD1 (5 bases). The CDR3 contains 15 residues. Germline CDR1 and CDR2: SGHTA and FQGNSA. V lost 1 base and J lost 4, with 13 bases in between. The CDR3 bases are TGTGCCAGCAGCTTAGAACGACAGACCTTCTATGGCTACACCTTC. It encodes CASSLERQTFYGYTF.